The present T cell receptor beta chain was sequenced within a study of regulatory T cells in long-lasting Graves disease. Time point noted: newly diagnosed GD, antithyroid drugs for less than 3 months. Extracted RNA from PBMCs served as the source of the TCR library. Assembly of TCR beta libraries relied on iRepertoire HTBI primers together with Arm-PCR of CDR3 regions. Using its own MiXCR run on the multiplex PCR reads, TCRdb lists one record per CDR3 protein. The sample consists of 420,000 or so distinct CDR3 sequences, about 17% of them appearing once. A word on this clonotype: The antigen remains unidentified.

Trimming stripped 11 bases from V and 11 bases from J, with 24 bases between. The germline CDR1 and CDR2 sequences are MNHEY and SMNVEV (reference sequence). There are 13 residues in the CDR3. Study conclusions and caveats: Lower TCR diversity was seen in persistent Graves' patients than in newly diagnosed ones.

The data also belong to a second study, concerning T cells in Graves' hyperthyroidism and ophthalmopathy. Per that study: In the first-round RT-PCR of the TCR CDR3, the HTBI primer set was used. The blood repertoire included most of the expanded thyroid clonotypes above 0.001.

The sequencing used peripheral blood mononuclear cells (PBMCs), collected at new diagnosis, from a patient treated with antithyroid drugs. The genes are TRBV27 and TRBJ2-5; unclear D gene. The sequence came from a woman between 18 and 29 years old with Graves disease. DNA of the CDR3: TGTGCCTCCTCCCCGACACCCAACAATGAGCAGTACTTC. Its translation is CASSPTPNNEQYF.